The subject of this entry is one T cell receptor beta chain. This CDR3 contains 15 residues. Germline CDR1 ENHRY, CDR2 SYGVKD. The ends lost 3 bases at V and 5 bases at J; junction bases unmatched: 3. The repertoire was sequenced with immunoSEQ multiplex PCR; TCRdb's copy has only in-frame clones and lacks some. The sample includes about 460,000 clones, roughly nine tenths of them seen just once. Specified treatment: roughly 19 received Ad26.COV2.S at low or high dose, single or two shots; roughly five received placebo; per-sample allocation not given. The study sampled participants on day 63 after the first vaccine or placebo injection. Based in Boston, the donor was an adult of 18-55 years. The sample is drawn from a study of Ad26.COV2.S vaccination and SARS-CoV-2 variants. Study-wide context: Ad26.COV2.S shots went into the muscle once or twice, 56 days apart.

The source of this sequence is a person between 18 and 59 years old who received the Ad26.COV2.S COVID-19 vaccine or a placebo. This specimen consisted of peripheral blood, obtained in a trial of Ad26.COV2.S vaccine versus placebo. V gene TRBV10-3 combines with J gene TRBJ2-1; 11 nucleotides align to TRBD2. Here the CDR3 DNA reads TGTGCCATCAGTGATCTAGCGGGGGGAAACAATGAGCAGTTCTTC. This codes for CAISDLAGGNNEQFF.